These 30 T cell receptor beta chains came from one sample sequenced in a study of blood T cells in healthy people across ages. A second PCR of roughly 7 to 11 cycles used a sample-barcoded 5' primer and a J-beta primer mix. TCRdb re-called the 5' RACE reads through MiXCR, storing one row per CDR3 protein. The data contain 270,000 or so distinct CDR3 sequences, 25% to 30% of them seen just once; the ten biggest clones take up approximately 28%. Sequenced sample: blood. The receptors shown here come from a woman in her seventies in good health.

The chain carries TRBV12-5 and TRBJ2-7; D unclear. Trimming shortened V by 2 bases and J by 3 bases, and 5 bases separated the two germline ends. In germline, CDR1 is LGHNT, CDR2 FRNRAP. The length of the CDR3 is 12 residues. The CDR3 DNA sequence: TGTGCTAGTGGTTTGTTCGGCTACGAGCAGTACTTC. Its translation: CASGLFGYEQYF.

This clonotype turned up a few times. The chain has TRBV7-9 and TRBJ2-5, with D maybe TRBD1 (7 bases). The J call may be incorrect, as the DNA end agrees better with TRBJ2-7. Per germline, CDR1 SEHNR and CDR2 FQNEAQ (reference sequence). CDR3 length: 15 amino acids. The CDR3 here is CASSPRDSKFYEQYF. The CDR3 DNA is TGTGCCAGCAGCCCGCGGGACAGCAAATTCTACGAGCAGTACTTC.

This clonotype occurred a few times. The CDR3 loop reads CATSDLSRQQGGSTEAFF. The CDR3 nucleotides read TGTGCCACCAGTGATTTGAGCAGGCAGCAAGGGGGGAGCACTGAAGCTTTCTTT. The rearrangement joins TRBV24-1 to TRBJ1-1; the D gene is possibly TRBD1 (6 bases). This CDR3 is built from 18 residues. Germline CDR1 and CDR2: KGHDR and SFDVKD. Trimming stripped 0 bases from V and 4 bases from J, with 20 bases between.

The chain carries TRBV7-9 and TRBJ1-2, with D unresolved. V shed 11 bases and J shed 7 bases, with 11 bases lying between them. CDR1 and CDR2 (germline): SEHNR, FQNEAQ (reference sequence). CDR3 length: 10 residues. CDR3 DNA: TGTGCCCAGCATGAGGTTGGCTACACCTTC. Translating gives CAQHEVGYTF. Combining the CDR3 with reference TRBV7-9 and TRBJ1-2 gives the whole variable domain DTGVSQNPRHKITKRGQNVTFRCDPISEHNRLYWYRQTLGQGPEFLTYFQNEAQLEKSRLLSDRFSAERPKGSFSTLEIQRTEQGDSAMYLCAQHEVGYTFGSGTRLTVV.

This clonotype was found a few times. CDR3 residues: CASSQDRTNPRIAYEQYF. Here the CDR3 DNA reads TGCGCCAGCAGCCAAGACCGAACAAACCCGAGGATAGCCTACGAGCAGTACTTC. V usage is TRBV4-3 and J usage is TRBJ2-7; D is unclear. V dropped 0 bases and J dropped 2 bases, with 20 bases sitting between them. The CDR3 runs 18 residues. The germline V gene encodes CDR1 LGHNA and CDR2 YSLEER.

This clonotype was picked up a small number of times. The V gene is TRBV15, the J gene TRBJ1-6, with D unresolved. V shed 5 bases and J shed 10 bases, with 21 bases lying between them. This CDR3 has 16 amino acids. In germline, CDR1 is LNHNV, CDR2 YYDKDF (reference sequence). The CDR3 bases are TGTGCCACCAGCGGATTGGACCTCAGCCTTTCCTCACCCCTCCACTTT. Protein product: CATSGLDLSLSSPLHF.

The rearrangement links TRBV7-2 to TRBJ2-1; the match to TRBD2 covers 9 bases. After removal of 10 bases from V and 7 bases from J, the junction contained 14 bases not matched to a gene. CDR3 length: 15 amino acids. CDR1 and CDR2 from the germline V gene are SGHTA and FQGNSA. CDR3 sequence reads: CATGVGGRARNEQFF. The CDR3, as DNA: TGTGCCACAGGGGTCGGCGGGAGGGCAAGGAATGAGCAGTTCTTC.

The J gene is TRBJ2-5, the V gene TRBV3-1; TRBD2 aligns across 7 bases. The CDR3 covers 14 residues. The V and J ends lost 2 bases and 5 bases, in that order; junction bases with no gene match: 5. CDR1 and CDR2 (germline): LGHDT, YNNKEL (reference sequence). The CDR3 DNA sequence: TGTGCCAGCAGCCAATGGGGGGGAACCGAGACCCAGTACTTC. This gives the protein CASSQWGGTETQYF.

This clonotype appeared a few times. The V and J genes are TRBV20-1 and TRBJ1-6; a possible D gene is TRBD1 (5 bases). CDR3 length: 13 amino acids. Germline CDR1 DFQATT, CDR2 SNEGSKA (reference sequence). The CDR3: CGTRVSYNSPLHF. The CDR3 region has the DNA TGCGGTACCAGGGTTTCCTATAATTCACCCCTCCACTTT.

This clonotype was counted only a few times. The chain uses TRBV29-1 and TRBJ2-6; no firm D call. Trimming cost V 6 bases and J 1 base, with 4 bases left between them. Per the germline V gene, CDR1 is SQVTM and CDR2 is ANQGSEA. The CDR3 spans 12 residues. The CDR3 loop is CSVESGANVLTF. CDR3 bases: TGCAGCGTCGAATCTGGGGCCAACGTCCTGACTTTC. Complete variable domain (other parts from reference TRBV29-1 and TRBJ2-6): SAVISQKPSRDICQRGTSLTIQCQVDSQVTMMFWYRQQPGQSLTLIATANQGSEATYESGFVIDKFPISRPNLTFSTLTVSNMSPEDSSIYLCSVESGANVLTFGAGSRLTVL.

Regarding this clonotype: One end of the junction varies from germline; a read error may be responsible. This rearrangement joins TRBV12-3 or TRBV12-4 to TRBJ2-5; 7 bases line up with TRBD1. The CDR3 runs 14 residues. CDR3 nucleotide sequence: TGTGCCAGCAGGTCAAGCTCAGGGGGTGAGACCCGGTACTTC. It codes for CASRSSSGGETRYF.

The chain uses TRBV5-6 and TRBJ2-5; either TRBD1 or TRBD2 may fit D (5 bases each). The J call may be mistaken, given a closer DNA end match to TRBJ2-7. This CDR3 is 13 amino acids long. Germline lookup yields CDR1 SGHDT and CDR2 YYEEEE. This CDR3 reads CASSLTGPYEQYF. The CDR3 bases are TGTGCCAGCAGCTTGACGGGACCCTACGAGCAGTACTTC.

In its sample, this clonotype was seen a few times. The chain uses TRBV7-2 and TRBJ2-5; tentative D call: TRBD2 (6 bases). The CDR3 runs 14 residues. The V and J ends lost 3 bases and 5 bases respectively, with 13 bases between them. Germline loops: CDR1 SGHTA, CDR2 FQGNSA. In DNA, the CDR3 is TGTGCCAGCAGCTTTAGCGGACCGGAGGAGACCCAGTACTTC. This sequence encodes CASSFSGPEETQYF.

A note on this clonotype: One end of the junction fails to match germline, which may point to a read error. The rearrangement joins TRBV9 to TRBJ2-1, with D possibly being TRBD2 (6 bases). CDR3 length: 13 amino acids. The germline V gene has CDR1 SGDLS and CDR2 YYNGEE. CDR3 residues: CASNVGGRGEQFF. CDR3 in DNA: TGTGCCAGCAACGTAGGAGGGAGAGGTGAGCAGTTCTTC.

The V gene is TRBV9, the J gene TRBJ2-1, with TRBD2 matching 7 bases. Germline V CDR1 and CDR2: SGDLS, YYNGEE. The junction had 7 bases not matched to a gene; V was cut back by 0 bases and J by 7 bases. This CDR3 region has 15 residues. CDR3 region: CASSVEAGSYNEQFF. In nucleotides, the CDR3 is TGTGCCAGCAGCGTAGAAGCGGGGAGTTATAATGAGCAGTTCTTC.

About this clonotype itself: One junction end disagrees with the germline gene, perhaps due to a read error. J is TRBJ2-7 and V is TRBV7-2; D not resolved. Per the germline V gene, CDR1 is SGHTA and CDR2 is FQGNSA. The CDR3 totals 13 residues. In nucleotides, the CDR3 is TGTGCCAGCAGCTTCATGGGCTCCCACGAGCAGTACTTC. This encodes CASSFMGSHEQYF.

The V call is TRBV6-2 or TRBV6-3, the J call TRBJ1-5, with 7 bases identical to TRBD1. Trimming took 5 bases from V and 4 from J; bases not matched to a gene: 11. The CDR3 has 16 residues. The germline V gene has CDR1 MNHEY and CDR2 SVGEGT. CDR3 DNA sequence: TGTGCCAGCAGTGCATCATCCGGGACAGCTAATCAGCCCCAGCATTTT. As protein: CASSASSGTANQPQHF.

The chain carries TRBV28 and TRBJ2-5; 10 bases fit TRBD2. The J call may be in error: the DNA end matches TRBJ2-1 better. The CDR3 sequence is 12 residues long. Germline CDR1 reads MDHEN; CDR2 reads SYDVKM. CDR3 coding DNA: TGTGCCAGTCTTAGCGGGAGGCGCGTGCAGTTCTTC. This translates into CASLSGRRVQFF.

This clonotype was seen more than once but under ten times. This chain links TRBV5-8 with TRBJ2-1, with 9 bases matching TRBD1. The CDR3 length is 13 residues. Germline CDR1 and CDR2: SGHTS and YDEGEE. The ends lost 4 bases at V and 11 bases at J; junction bases unmatched: 7. CDR3 sequence reads: CASSPDRGGKQFF. The CDR3 DNA follows: TGTGCCAGCAGCCCGGACAGGGGCGGAAAGCAGTTCTTC.

The chain uses TRBV5-1 and TRBJ1-1, with a weak D call TRBD1 (6 bases). This CDR3 spans 15 amino acids. Trimming stripped 1 base from V and 2 bases from J, with 12 bases between. Germline CDR1 is SGHRS and CDR2 is YFSETQ. The CDR3 DNA sequence: TGCGCCAGCAGCTTGAATGGGGGCCCCAACACTGAAGCTTTCTTT. This sequence encodes CASSLNGGPNTEAFF.

To note about this clonotype: A much larger clone sits a single nucleotide away, making a read error possible. The DNA for the CDR3 is TGCGCCAGCAGTCTGGTGGGGACTAGCGAGAGAACAAAAGAGACCCAGTACTTC. The encoded protein is CASSLVGTSERTKETQYF. The rearrangement uses TRBV5-1 and TRBJ2-5, with 10 bases fitting TRBD2. Losses at the gene ends were 5 bases for V and 3 bases for J; bases not matched to a gene: 16. This CDR3 contains 18 residues. Germline loops: CDR1 SGHRS, CDR2 YFSETQ.

V gene TRBV19 combines with J gene TRBJ2-5, with 7 bases identical to TRBD1. The tail of the sequence fits TRBJ2-1 better, so the J call may be wrong. CDR1 is LNHDA and CDR2 is SQIVND in the germline V gene (reference sequence). This CDR3 has 13 residues. The CDR3 nucleotides read TGTGCCAGTAGTTACAGGGGCGGGAATGAGCAGTTCTTC. Residues: CASSYRGGNEQFF.

The CDR3 sequence is CASSFGLAGATAKNIQYF. The CDR3 DNA follows: TGTGCCAGCAGCTTCGGACTAGCGGGAGCGACAGCCAAAAACATTCAGTACTTC. The genes are TRBV5-6 and TRBJ2-4; 13 bases align to TRBD2. Trimming at V came to 2 bases and at J to 0 bases, leaving 5 bases not matched to a gene. Germline V gene lookup returns CDR1 SGHDT and CDR2 YYEEEE. The CDR3 has 18 residues.

The rearrangement joins TRBV5-1 to TRBJ1-5; D call uncertain. V was clipped by 0 bases and J by 6 bases, with 13 bases between them. Germline lookup yields CDR1 SGHRS and CDR2 YFSETQ. The CDR3 consists of 15 residues. CDR3 nucleotide sequence: TGCGCCAGCAGCTTGGGCCCCCAGGACGGTCAGCCCCAGCATTTT. It is translated as CASSLGPQDGQPQHF.

The chain couples TRBV6-5 to TRBJ2-3; D gene unclear. Germline V gene lookup returns CDR1 MNHEY and CDR2 SVGAGI. The CDR3 runs to 13 residues. V lost 2 bases and J 3 bases, leaving 6 bases between the germline ends. The CDR3 loop is CASSYPPTDTQYF. The CDR3 nucleotides are TGTGCCAGCAGTTACCCCCCGACAGATACGCAGTATTTT.

This clonotype was detected a few times. This chain joins TRBV5-1 and TRBJ2-3, with 10 bases that match TRBD2. V lost 3 bases to trimming and J lost 5 bases; unmatched junction nucleotides: 12. Germline V gene sequence: CDR1 SGHRS, CDR2 YFSETQ. The CDR3 runs 17 residues. CDR3 amino acids: CASSSPGPAGGLDTQYF. The CDR3 DNA is TGCGCCAGCAGCTCCCCCGGGCCAGCGGGAGGGTTAGATACGCAGTATTTT.

The CDR3 reads CASSHTGDYGYTF. The CDR3 region has the DNA TGTGCCAGCAGCCATACAGGGGACTATGGCTACACCTTC. V is TRBV4-2 and J is TRBJ1-2; 7 nucleotides line up with TRBD1. CDR1 and CDR2 from the germline V gene are LGHNA and YNFKEQ. CDR3 size: 13 residues. The trim removed 3 bases at V and 3 bases at J, leaving 1 base unmatched.

This chain uses TRBV20-1 with TRBJ2-1; D may be TRBD1 or TRBD2 (5 bases each). V lost 5 bases to trimming and J lost 8 bases, with 13 bases between them. Per the germline V gene, CDR1 is DFQATT and CDR2 is SNEGSKA (reference sequence). This CDR3 has 12 residues. CDR3: CSAGRQLDEQFF. In nucleotides, the CDR3 is TGCAGTGCTGGGAGACAGTTGGATGAGCAGTTCTTC.

The chain has TRBV19 and TRBJ2-1; 10 bases line up with TRBD2. The CDR3 has 15 residues. V lost 4 bases and J lost 5; bases outside the gene matches: 5. Germline V gene sequence: CDR1 LNHDA, CDR2 SQIVND (reference sequence). The CDR3 region has the DNA TGTGCCAGTAGTACCTCACTAGCGGGACACAATGAGCAGTTCTTC. Its protein product is CASSTSLAGHNEQFF.

V gene TRBV24-1 combines with J gene TRBJ1-2; D ambiguous. CDR3 length equals 12 residues. Germline V gene data show CDR1 as KGHDR and CDR2 as SFDVKD. V lost 9 bases and J 2 bases, leaving 9 bases between the germline ends. The CDR3 protein is CATSGENYGYTF. CDR3 DNA: TGTGCCACCTCTGGGGAAAACTATGGCTACACCTTC.